This T cell receptor (beta chain) emerged from a study of cytomegalovirus exposure and HLA in healthy donors. The overall study: HLA-typed donors were the source of some 80 million unique TCRs, which an early data release held. Whole-study results and caveats: When the data were analyzed later, several of the most significant clusters appeared to be linked to common viral pathogens. The classifier was said to identify cytomegalovirus status with high specificity and sensitivity.

The PCR contained 60 Vbeta and 13 Jbeta primers. The data were produced by immunoSEQ multiplex PCR, yet TCRdb's version contains in-frame clones alone and is incomplete. The table shows about 140,000 clones, with just under 85% occurring only once. On this clone itself: The antigen is undetermined.

Trimming took 0 bases from V and 6 from J; bases not matched to a gene: 2. Germline CDR1 SGHRS, CDR2 YFSETQ. The CDR3 length is 14 residues. The chain uses TRBV5-1 and TRBJ1-2, with TRBD1 matching 10 bases. The sequence derives from a middle-aged woman in good health and CMV-seronegative. The sample was PBMCs. The CDR3: CASSLVGQGDGYTF. DNA for the CDR3: TGCGCCAGCAGCTTGGTAGGACAGGGGGATGGCTACACCTTC.